Below, 22 T cell receptor beta chains from the same sample are listed, as sequenced in a study of CD8 T cells in Susac syndrome. With random hexamers, reverse transcription was performed on about 0.5 to 1 ug of RNA. TCRdb ran MiXCR on the immunoSEQ multiplex PCR reads and lists one entry per CDR3 protein. The sample lists roughly 120,000 distinct CDR3 sequences, over 85% occurring once. The sample was CD4+ T cells from PBMCs. Receptors originate from a human donor in good health.

V usage is TRBV6-5 and J usage is TRBJ1-2; D gene unclear. Germline V gene sequence: CDR1 MNHEY, CDR2 SVGAGI. The V gene lost 2 bases and the J gene lost 4 bases, with 5 bases spanning the gap. The CDR3 loop spans 12 amino acids. This CDR3 is CASSYIGYGYTF. CDR3 in DNA: TGTGCCAGCAGTTACATTGGCTATGGCTACACCTTC.

The V call is TRBV4-1, the J call TRBJ1-1; D remains ambiguous. This CDR3 comprises 14 residues. Trimming left V 4 bases short and J 0 bases short, with 9 bases between. Germline CDR1 and CDR2: MGHRA and YSYEKL. CDR3 nucleotides: TGCGCCAGCAGCCTAAACCTAATGAACACTGAAGCTTTCTTT. The encoded protein is CASSLNLMNTEAFF.

The chain recombines TRBV29-1 with TRBJ2-1; unclear D gene. The CDR3 is 14 amino acids. CDR1 is SQVTM, CDR2 ANQGSEA, per germline. Trimming took 4 bases from V and 0 from J, leaving 10 bases between them. As DNA, the CDR3 is TGCAGCGTTGTCCTCCCACGCTCCTACAATGAGCAGTTCTTC. Translated, it gives CSVVLPRSYNEQFF.

This chain joins TRBV20-1 and TRBJ2-5; 14 nucleotides line up with TRBD2. The CDR3 loop spans 14 amino acids. Germline loops: CDR1 DFQATT, CDR2 SNEGSKA (reference sequence). V shed 6 bases, J shed 4 bases, and the junction held 4 bases outside the gene matches. CDR3: CSASGLAGGETQYF. CDR3 nucleotides: TGCAGTGCCAGCGGACTAGCGGGAGGAGAGACCCAGTACTTC.

The chain joins TRBV7-2 to TRBJ2-2; 7 nucleotides align to TRBD2. Unmatched junction bases numbered 4, after V lost 0 bases and J lost 9 bases. The V gene's germline CDR1 is SGHTA and CDR2 FQGNSA. The length of the CDR3 is 14 residues. The CDR3 here is CASSLATSVRELFF. DNA of the CDR3: TGTGCCAGCAGCTTAGCAACTAGCGTACGGGAGCTGTTTTTT.

The CDR3 sequence: CAAGNGGRETQYF. CDR3 bases: TGTGCCGCAGGGAACGGGGGGAGAGAGACCCAGTACTTC. J is TRBJ2-5 and V is TRBV28, with 7 bases identical to TRBD2. CDR3 length: 13 amino acids. Germline lookup yields CDR1 MDHEN and CDR2 SYDVKM. J lost 4 bases, V lost 11 bases, and 10 bases had no gene match.

The chain is built from TRBV5-1 and TRBJ2-1; TRBD2 aligns across 10 bases. The CDR3 extends over 17 amino acids. The ends lost 2 bases at V and 3 bases at J; junction bases unmatched: 8. In germline, CDR1 is SGHRS, CDR2 YFSETQ. CDR3 nucleotide sequence: TGCGCCAGCAGCTTTGGGCTAGCGGGGGCTCTCTACAATGAGCAGTTCTTC. Translating it yields CASSFGLAGALYNEQFF.

The CDR3 nucleotides are TGTGCCTGGAGTGGCCCCTTTGTTGGGACTAGCGGGAGTTTAGCCAAAAACATTCAGTACTTC. This translates into CAWSGPFVGTSGSLAKNIQYF. V is TRBV30 and J is TRBJ2-4; 14 bases line up with TRBD2. Germline V gene lookup returns CDR1 GTSNPN and CDR2 SVGIG (reference sequence). This CDR3 contains 21 residues. The ends lost 1 base at V and 0 bases at J; junction bases unmatched: 14.

This chain joins TRBV4-3 and TRBJ2-1; TRBD2 agrees at 7 bases. V lost 0 bases to trimming and J lost 7 bases; unmatched junction nucleotides: 12. Germline CDR1 LGHNA, CDR2 YSLEER. The CDR3 is made up of 17 amino acids. CDR3 residues: CASSQDGPGGGRNEQFF. The CDR3 DNA reads TGCGCCAGCAGCCAAGATGGTCCCGGGGGAGGGCGGAATGAGCAGTTCTTC.

In its sample, this clonotype was seen a few times. The chain is built from TRBV19 and TRBJ2-5; D is ambiguous. The CDR3 has 12 residues. Germline CDR1 and CDR2: LNHDA and SQIVND (reference sequence). The V end lost 6 bases, the J end lost 5 bases, and 10 bases lay between the germline ends. In nucleotides, the CDR3 is TGTGCCAGTAGCGAACGTGGCGAGACCCAGTACTTC. Translated: CASSERGETQYF.

The chain employs TRBV5-1 and TRBJ2-7, with a possible D match to TRBD2 (6 bases). The CDR3 consists of 15 residues. Trimming cost V 3 bases and J 6 bases, with 19 bases left between them. Germline CDR1 and CDR2: SGHRS and YFSETQ. CDR3 DNA: TGCGCCAGCAGCTCGGCAACTAGCAGAAGCTCCGAGCAGTACTTC. Amino acids: CASSSATSRSSEQYF.

J is TRBJ1-2 and V is TRBV18, with D maybe TRBD1 (5 bases). Between the trimmed V and J ends, which lost 3 bases and 4 bases, there was a span of 12 bases. The CDR3 spans 14 residues. The germline V gene has CDR1 KGHSH and CDR2 LQKENI. CDR3 in amino acids: CASSPASGPYGYTF. CDR3 DNA sequence: TGTGCCAGCTCACCTGCATCAGGGCCCTATGGCTACACCTTC.

The V and J genes are TRBV3-1 and TRBJ1-2; TRBD1 might be the D (5 bases). This CDR3 comprises 17 residues. Germline V CDR1 and CDR2: LGHDT, YNNKEL (reference sequence). V shed 0 bases and J shed 0 bases, with 14 bases lying between them. Written as DNA, the CDR3 is TGTGCCAGCAGCCAAGATCAGAACAGGCTTTCTAACTATGGCTACACCTTC. It encodes CASSQDQNRLSNYGYTF.

This clonotype was observed once. The chain joins TRBV20-1 to TRBJ2-1; 11 bases are shared with TRBD2. With 1 base clipped from V and 3 bases from J, the junction kept 8 bases outside the gene matches. The CDR3 covers 17 residues. The germline gives CDR1 DFQATT, CDR2 SNEGSKA (reference sequence). The CDR3 DNA sequence: TGCAGTGCTAGAGGTACTAGCGGGAGATCTTACTACAATGAGCAGTTCTTC. Protein sequence: CSARGTSGRSYYNEQFF.

This sequence joins TRBV6-1 and TRBJ2-2, with D hard to call. The V end lost 1 base, the J end lost 5 bases, and 5 bases lay between the germline ends. CDR1 is MNHNS, CDR2 SASEGT, per germline. The CDR3 is made up of 13 amino acids. CDR3 DNA sequence: TGTGCCAGCAGTGAAGTGGCTACCGGGGAGCTGTTTTTT. Protein: CASSEVATGELFF.

J is TRBJ1-4 and V is TRBV18, with D possibly matching TRBD1 (5 bases). The V and J ends lost 3 bases and 9 bases respectively, with 14 bases between them. This CDR3 contains 14 residues. Germline V gives CDR1 KGHSH, CDR2 LQKENI. The chain's CDR3 is CASSPGSGDQKLFF. The CDR3, as DNA: TGTGCCAGCTCACCGGGATCGGGGGATCAAAAACTGTTTTTT.

The J gene is TRBJ1-1, the V gene TRBV12-3 or TRBV12-4; D possibly corresponds to TRBD1 (6 bases). The CDR3 length is 13 residues. V gave up 8 bases and J gave up 1 base, with 11 bases separating them. The CDR3 loop is CASGHRENTEAFF. The DNA for the CDR3 is TGTGCCAGCGGACACAGGGAGAACACTGAAGCTTTCTTT.

This chain links TRBV13 with TRBJ1-2; D remains unclear. Between the trimmed V and J ends, which lost 5 bases and 1 base, there was a span of 11 bases. From germline, CDR1 is PRHDT and CDR2 FYEKMQ (reference sequence). CDR3 length equals 14 residues. CDR3 nucleotide sequence: TGTGCCAGCAGCACGGACTGGAATAACTATGGCTACACCTTC. Amino acid sequence: CASSTDWNNYGYTF.

The V gene is TRBV2, the J gene TRBJ1-5; 8 bases are shared with TRBD1. The CDR3 extends over 14 amino acids. Germline V gives CDR1 SNHLY, CDR2 FYNNEI. Trimming at V came to 6 bases and at J to 9 bases, leaving 10 bases not matched to a gene. CDR3 in amino acids: CASRGTGGDLPQHF. Written as DNA, the CDR3 is TGTGCCAGCAGGGGGACAGGAGGGGATCTGCCCCAGCATTTT.

The chain uses TRBV7-8 and TRBJ1-5; possibly TRBD1 for D (6 bases). Trimming left V 5 bases short and J 2 bases short, with 13 bases between. CDR1 SGHVS and CDR2 FQNEAQ come from the germline V gene. The CDR3 consists of 15 residues. This CDR3 reads CASSPEGGRNQPQHF. CDR3 DNA: TGTGCCAGCAGCCCAGAGGGGGGCCGCAATCAGCCCCAGCATTTT.

V is TRBV25-1 and J is TRBJ1-4; no reliable D call. Between the trimmed V and J ends, which lost 1 base and 6 bases, there was a span of 12 bases. In germline, CDR1 is MGHDK, CDR2 SYGVNS. This CDR3 has 15 amino acids. The CDR3 bases are TGTGCCAGCAGTGAATTTCGGGGATCAGATGAAAAACTGTTTTTT. This gives the protein CASSEFRGSDEKLFF.

The chain links TRBV11-2 to TRBJ2-5, with a possible D match to TRBD1 (6 bases). The CDR3 has 18 residues. The germline gives CDR1 SGHAT, CDR2 FQNNGV. Between the trimmed V and J ends, which lost 1 base and 5 bases, there was a span of 23 bases. Here the CDR3 reads CASSLAFSQGPPGETQYF. In DNA form, the CDR3 reads TGTGCCAGCAGCTTAGCTTTTAGTCAGGGGCCTCCGGGTGAGACCCAGTACTTC. Filled out from reference TRBV11-2 and TRBJ2-5, the complete variable domain reads EAGVAQSPRYKIIEKRQSVAFWCNPISGHATLYWYQQILGQGPKLLIQFQNNGVVDDSQLPKDRFSAERLKGVDSTLKIQPAKLEDSAVYLCASSLAFSQGPPGETQYFGPGTRLLVL.